What follows are 9 T cell receptor beta chains derived from one specimen sequenced in a study of T cells in Graves' hyperthyroidism and ophthalmopathy. Amplification targeted TCR beta CDR3 regions from RNA transcripts. Carried out on the TCR CDR3, a first-round RT-PCR used the HTBI primer set. Using its own MiXCR run on the multiplex PCR reads, TCRdb lists one record per CDR3 protein. Of some 560,000 distinct CDR3 sequences listed, around 15% were seen once; the top ten hold more than 11%. The sample consisted of blood. The source of these receptors is a middle-aged woman with Graves' hyperthyroidism.

The chain combines TRBV12-3 or TRBV12-4 with TRBJ1-2; TRBD1 might be the D (6 bases). The germline V and J ends were trimmed by 8 bases and 4 bases, with 14 bases remaining between them. This CDR3 region has 13 residues. CDR3 sequence reads: CASGRGDVYGYTF. The CDR3 coding sequence is TGTGCCAGCGGTAGGGGGGACGTCTATGGCTACACCTTC.

This clonotype has a count of ten or more. This chain connects TRBV5-6 to TRBJ2-1, with 9 bases identical to TRBD1. The CDR3 extends over 16 amino acids. Germline CDR1 and CDR2: SGHDT and YYEEEE. The V segment lost 4 bases and the J segment 3 bases; nucleotides outside the gene matches: 8. CDR3 nucleotides: TGTGCCAGCAGCCCGCGGAGGGACAGGGTCTACAATGAGCAGTTCTTC. It encodes CASSPRRDRVYNEQFF.

This clonotype has at least ten counts. V is TRBV5-1 and J is TRBJ1-2; the D is unclear. Germline lookup yields CDR1 SGHRS and CDR2 YFSETQ. The CDR3 loop spans 17 amino acids. V was trimmed by 0 bases and J by 0 bases, leaving 15 bases between them. In DNA, the CDR3 is TGCGCCAGCAGCTTGGGGACCTGGACTTATACTAACTATGGCTACACCTTC. This translates into CASSLGTWTYTNYGYTF. Based on the CDR3 plus reference TRBV5-1 and TRBJ1-2, the full variable domain is KAGVTQTPRYLIKTRGQQVTLSCSPISGHRSVSWYQQTPGQGLQFLFEYFSETQRNKGNFPGRFSGRQFSNSRSEMNVSTLELGDSALYLCASSLGTWTYTNYGYTFGSGTRLTVV.

This clonotype has just a few counts. The chain recombines TRBV4-1 with TRBJ2-7, with 11 positions matching TRBD2. The V gene end was trimmed by 0 bases and the J gene end by 1 base; junction bases not matched to a gene: 2. Germline values: CDR1 MGHRA, CDR2 YSYEKL. The CDR3 is 16 residues long. The CDR3: CASSQDRLAGSYEQYF. CDR3 sequence (DNA): TGCGCCAGCAGCCAAGATCGACTAGCGGGGTCCTACGAGCAGTACTTC.

In its sample, this clonotype was seen many times. The chain couples TRBV7-3 to TRBJ2-3, with 8 bases identical to TRBD2. Germline V lookup: CDR1 SGHTA, CDR2 FQGTGA. After removal of 2 bases from V and 4 bases from J, the junction contained 8 bases not matched to a gene. The CDR3 runs 16 residues. CDR3 nucleotides: TGTGCCAGCAGCTTAGGCGGGAGGAAAGGGGCAGATACGCAGTATTTT. Its translation is CASSLGGRKGADTQYF.

This clonotype was observed at least ten times. This sequence joins TRBV7-2 and TRBJ2-1, with 10 bases aligning to TRBD1. The CDR3 runs 16 residues. Germline assignment: CDR1 SGHTA and CDR2 FQGNSA. The V gene end was trimmed by 5 bases and the J gene end by 3 bases; junction bases not matched to a gene: 7. This CDR3 reads CASSPGTGDNYNEQFF. The CDR3 bases are TGTGCCAGCAGCCCTGGGACAGGGGATAACTACAATGAGCAGTTCTTC.

This clonotype was seen many times. The chain recombines TRBV27 with TRBJ1-2; 11 bases match TRBD1. This CDR3 is built from 15 residues. V dropped 5 bases and J dropped 8; count of bases not matched to a gene: 10. From germline, CDR1 is MNHEY and CDR2 SMNVEV (reference sequence). This CDR3 reads CASSPTGQGAWGYTF. CDR3 nucleotides: TGTGCCAGCAGTCCGACCGGACAGGGGGCGTGGGGCTACACCTTC.

This clonotype was seen a few times. The CDR3 region has the DNA TGCAGCCCTAAAGGGACTAGCGGGATCAATGAGCAGTTCTTC. Translating gives CSPKGTSGINEQFF. The chain couples TRBV20-1 to TRBJ2-1; 13 bases align to TRBD2. Germline V gives CDR1 DFQATT, CDR2 SNEGSKA (reference sequence). CDR3 length: 14 amino acids.

The rearrangement joins TRBV9 to TRBJ2-2; perhaps TRBD1 as D (7 bases). The CDR3 loop spans 15 amino acids. The V gene lost 3 bases and the J gene lost 6 bases, with 15 bases spanning the gap. Germline CDR1 reads SGDLS; CDR2 reads YYNGEE. The CDR3 spells CASSAGRQGAGELFF. As DNA, the CDR3 is TGTGCCAGCAGCGCCGGGAGACAGGGCGCCGGGGAGCTGTTTTTT.